This T cell receptor (beta chain) comes out of a study of T cells in Graves' hyperthyroidism and ophthalmopathy. Findings and limits, study-wide: In validation, the model predicted ophthalmopathy. These predictions came a median about 6.8 months before onset. Ophthalmopathy and stable hyperthyroidism were separated by a 13 V-J model.

Diagnostic assessment was based on clinical symptoms, serum thyroxine and TRAb, thyroid ultrasound and orbital computed tomography. This CDR3 region has 15 residues. Looked up from germline, CDR1 is MDHEN and CDR2 is SYDVKM. The V gene end was trimmed by 6 bases and the J gene end by 7 bases; junction bases not matched to a gene: 6. The source material, RNA transcripts, was used to amplify TCR beta CDR3 regions. The HTBI primer set was used in a first-round RT-PCR of the TCR CDR3. From the multiplex PCR reads, TCRdb called clonotypes with MiXCR, one entry per CDR3 protein. The repertoire holds around 340,000 distinct CDR3 sequences, 15% to 20% seen once, with around 15% in the top ten. A remark on this clonotype: The antigen is not known.

The receptor was derived from a woman aged 40 to 50 with Graves' ophthalmopathy. Sequenced material: blood. The chain links TRBV28 to TRBJ2-7; 16 bases line up with TRBD2. The CDR3 DNA is TGTGCCAGCAGGAGGGCGGGACTAGCGGGAGGGGAGCAGTACTTC. Protein: CASRRAGLAGGEQYF. The whole variable domain, remainder taken from reference TRBV28 and TRBJ2-7, is DVKVTQSSRYLVKRTGEKVFLECVQDMDHENMFWYRQDPGLGLRLIYFSYDVKMKEKGDIPEGYSVSREKKERFSLILESASTNQTSMYLCASRRAGLAGGEQYFGPGTRLTVT.